The text below deals with one TCR beta chain. Only in-frame clones appear in the TCRdb table, and some are missing; sequencing was by immunoSEQ multiplex PCR. Among 35,000 to 40,000 clones listed, about 90% were seen once. The CDR3 contains 13 residues. Deletions cut 5 bases from V and 9 bases from J, with 14 bases between. Germline V gives CDR1 MNHEY, CDR2 SVGAGI. The sample belongs to a study of blood T cell repertoires in COVID-19. Sequencing used peripheral blood. The receptor was derived from a man aged 55 to 70 with COVID-19, enrolled during active disease. The rearrangement uses TRBV6-5 and TRBJ1-5; D is perhaps TRBD1 (6 bases). CDR3 sequence reads: CASSTGGGTPQHF. In DNA form, the CDR3 reads TGTGCCAGCAGTACGGGGGGCGGAACGCCCCAGCATTTT.